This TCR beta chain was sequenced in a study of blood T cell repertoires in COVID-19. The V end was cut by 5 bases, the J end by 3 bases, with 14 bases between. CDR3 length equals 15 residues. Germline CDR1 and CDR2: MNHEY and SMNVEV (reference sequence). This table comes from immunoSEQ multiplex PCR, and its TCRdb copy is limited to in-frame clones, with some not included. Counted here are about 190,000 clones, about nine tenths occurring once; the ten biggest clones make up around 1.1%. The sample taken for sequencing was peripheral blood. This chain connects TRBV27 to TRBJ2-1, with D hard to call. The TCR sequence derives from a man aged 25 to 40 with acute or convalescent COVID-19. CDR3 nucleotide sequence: TGTGCCAGCAGTAGGCAGGCCCGAGACTACAATGAGCAGTTCTTC. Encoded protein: CASSRQARDYNEQFF.